The 3 T cell receptor beta chains below all came from one sample that was sequenced in a study of CD8 T cells in ankylosing spondylitis. TCRdb reprocessed the 5' RACE reads via MiXCR and lists one record per CDR3 protein. This table has around 340,000 distinct CDR3 sequences, approximately 15% appearing once. Sequences were obtained from blood, either unsorted or a sorted T cell fraction (not recorded which). All receptors come from a male donor with ankylosing spondylitis or in good health (not recorded which).

This clonotype was detected many times. The chain is built from TRBV11-2 and TRBJ2-3; the D is unclear. Germline V gene lookup returns CDR1 SGHAT and CDR2 FQNNGV. The V end lost 0 bases, the J end lost 3 bases, and 16 bases lay between the germline ends. The CDR3 runs 17 residues. The chain's CDR3 is CASSLEAGKYSTDTQYF. DNA for the CDR3: TGTGCCAGCAGCTTAGAGGCAGGAAAGTACTCTACAGATACGCAGTATTTT.

This rearrangement joins TRBV12-3 or TRBV12-4 to TRBJ2-1; 10 positions agree with TRBD1. Germline trimming cut 3 bases from V and 9 bases from J; bases unmatched to any gene: 5. The CDR3 is 14 amino acids. The CDR3 bases are TGTGCCAGCAGTTTTGGACAGGGGGGTGGTGAGCAGTTCTTC. Its protein product is CASSFGQGGGEQFF.

This clonotype was picked up a small number of times. V and J are TRBV5-1 and TRBJ2-7; possibly TRBD1 or TRBD2 for D (5 bases each). Looked up from germline, CDR1 is SGHRS and CDR2 is YFSETQ. V lost 7 bases to trimming and J lost 0 bases, with 14 bases between them. The CDR3 totals 14 residues. The CDR3 region has the DNA TGCGCCAGCGCCGGGACGGGTAGCTCCTACGAGCAGTACTTC. Translating gives CASAGTGSSYEQYF.